This T cell receptor (beta chain) derives from a study of memory CD4+ T cells and cytomegalovirus serostatus. Repertoires were generated with immunoSEQ multiplex PCR, while TCRdb's copy carries only in-frame clones and drops some. The sample shows tens of thousands of clones, over 70% of them seen only once. Single viable CD3+CD4+CD8-CD45RO+ cells were sorted as the memory CD4+ T cells. CMV serostatus came from serum IgG against pp150, pp28, p38, p52. V lost 2 bases, J lost 1 base, and 12 bases lay in between. From germline, CDR1 is MDHEN and CDR2 SYDVKM. The CDR3 has 15 amino acids. The chain carries TRBV28 and TRBJ2-7, with D tentatively TRBD1 (7 bases). Sequenced input: memory CD4+ T cells from blood. This receptor was obtained from an adult in good health and CMV-seronegative. As DNA, the CDR3 is TGTGCCAGCAGTTTAGCACAGGGGACTTCCTACGAGCAGTACTTC. This sequence encodes CASSLAQGTSYEQYF.